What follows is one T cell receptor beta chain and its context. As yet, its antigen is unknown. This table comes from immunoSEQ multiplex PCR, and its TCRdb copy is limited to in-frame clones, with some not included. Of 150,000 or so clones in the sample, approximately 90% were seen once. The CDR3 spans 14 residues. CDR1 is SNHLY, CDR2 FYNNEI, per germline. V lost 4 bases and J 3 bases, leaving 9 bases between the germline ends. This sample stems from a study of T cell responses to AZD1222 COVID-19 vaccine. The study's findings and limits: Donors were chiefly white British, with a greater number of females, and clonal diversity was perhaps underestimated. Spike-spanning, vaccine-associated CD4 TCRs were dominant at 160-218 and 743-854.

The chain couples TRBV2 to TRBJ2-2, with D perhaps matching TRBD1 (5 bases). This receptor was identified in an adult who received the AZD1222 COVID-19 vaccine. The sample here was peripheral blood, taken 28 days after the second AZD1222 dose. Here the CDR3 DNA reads TGTGCCAGCAGTGGGGGCTATGACACCGGGGAGCTGTTTTTT. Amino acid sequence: CASSGGYDTGELFF.